Presented here are 23 T cell receptor beta chains from one specimen sequenced in a study of Graves' ophthalmopathy and Graves' hyperthyroidism. The study amplified TCR beta CDR3 regions using RNA transcripts. Second-round multiplex PCR came after first-round RT-PCR with HTBI primers. MiXCR was run by TCRdb on the multiplex PCR reads, yielding one entry per CDR3 protein. There are around 1,200,000 distinct CDR3 sequences in the sample; around a third occur only once, and around 10% lies in the top ten. The sequenced sample consisted of peripheral blood or thyroid tissue (not recorded which). The receptors were gathered from an adult man with Graves' hyperthyroidism.

This clonotype was seen a few times. The chain combines TRBV5-1 with TRBJ2-2, with TRBD1 matching 11 bases. V was clipped by 4 bases and J by 7 bases; unmatched bases: 9. This CDR3 region has 16 residues. CDR1 and CDR2 from the germline V gene are SGHRS and YFSETQ. CDR3 DNA sequence: TGCGCCAGCAGCCGCGGACAGGGGGCTGCGGGCGGGGAGCTGTTTTTT. Encoded protein: CASSRGQGAAGGELFF. Using reference TRBV5-1 and TRBJ2-2 for the parts outside the CDR3, the full variable domain is KAGVTQTPRYLIKTRGQQVTLSCSPISGHRSVSWYQQTPGQGLQFLFEYFSETQRNKGNFPGRFSGRQFSNSRSEMNVSTLELGDSALYLCASSRGQGAAGGELFFGEGSRLTVL.

This clonotype was observed many times. The V call is TRBV10-3, the J call TRBJ1-1, with 7 nucleotides matching TRBD1. Trimming removed 7 bases from V and 1 base from J; junction bases left unmatched: 3. This CDR3 has 13 amino acids. Germline V gene data show CDR1 as ENHRY and CDR2 as SYGVKD. CDR3 in DNA: TGTGCCATCAAGGGGACAGAGAACACTGAAGCTTTCTTT. Amino acids: CAIKGTENTEAFF.

V is TRBV4-1 and J is TRBJ2-7; unclear D gene. Trimming left V 5 bases short and J 2 bases short, with 10 bases between. The CDR3 spans 13 residues. CDR1 and CDR2 (germline): MGHRA, YSYEKL. The CDR3 nucleotides read TGCGCCAGCAGCTACGGCAGTGCCTACGAGCAGTACTTC. Amino acids: CASSYGSAYEQYF.

The J gene is TRBJ2-5, the V gene TRBV10-3, with 12 bases fitting TRBD1. The CDR3 runs 15 residues. The J segment lost 5 bases and the V segment lost 6 bases, leaving 7 bases of the junction unmatched. Germline CDR1 ENHRY, CDR2 SYGVKD. The CDR3: CAISRGTGGRETQYF. In DNA form, the CDR3 reads TGTGCCATCAGCCGCGGGACAGGGGGCAGGGAGACCCAGTACTTC.

This clonotype was counted ten times or more. CDR3 sequence: CASGTGTTYEQYF. The CDR3 DNA sequence: TGTGCCAGCGGCACAGGGACAACCTACGAGCAGTACTTC. V and J are TRBV7-9 and TRBJ2-7, with D possibly matching TRBD1 (6 bases). This CDR3 comprises 13 residues. CDR1 and CDR2 from the germline V gene are SEHNR and FQNEAQ (reference sequence). V was pared by 8 bases and J by 2 bases, with 13 bases between.

The chain couples TRBV20-1 to TRBJ2-5; 12 nucleotides align to TRBD1. Germline assignment: CDR1 DFQATT and CDR2 SNEGSKA (reference sequence). The V gene end was trimmed by 5 bases and the J gene end by 3 bases; junction bases not matched to a gene: 19. CDR3 length equals 19 residues. The CDR3 DNA is TGCAGTGCTCACCGAACCAGCCGGGACAGGGGGCTTAGAAAAGAGACCCAGTACTTC. This sequence encodes CSAHRTSRDRGLRKETQYF.

V usage is TRBV19 and J usage is TRBJ2-2, with 12 bases fitting TRBD2. Trimming removed 5 bases from V and 5 bases from J; junction bases left unmatched: 15. This CDR3 spans 19 amino acids. Per the germline V gene, CDR1 is LNHDA and CDR2 is SQIVND (reference sequence). Here the CDR3 reads CASSPLASGRAGFTGELFF. For the CDR3, the DNA is TGTGCCAGTAGTCCCCTCGCTAGCGGGAGGGCCGGTTTTACCGGGGAGCTGTTTTTT.

This clonotype has a handful of counts. The V and J genes are TRBV11-2 and TRBJ2-7, with unresolved D. The CDR3 sequence is 12 residues long. Germline lookup yields CDR1 SGHAT and CDR2 FQNNGV. V was pared by 5 bases and J by 5 bases, with 10 bases between. The CDR3 DNA sequence: TGTGCCAGCAGCAGAGTACACAACGAGCAGTACTTC. Amino acids: CASSRVHNEQYF. Full variable domain (rest looked up from reference TRBV11-2 and TRBJ2-7): EAGVAQSPRYKIIEKRQSVAFWCNPISGHATLYWYQQILGQGPKLLIQFQNNGVVDDSQLPKDRFSAERLKGVDSTLKIQPAKLEDSAVYLCASSRVHNEQYFGPGTRLTVT.

This clonotype was seen only once. The chain uses TRBV29-1 and TRBJ2-5; tentatively, D is TRBD1 (6 bases). This CDR3 spans 12 amino acids. Trimming cost V 8 bases and J 4 bases, with 14 bases left between them. Germline lookup yields CDR1 SQVTM and CDR2 ANQGSEA. CDR3 region: CSWVTGPETQYF. CDR3 nucleotides: TGCAGCTGGGTGACAGGCCCAGAGACCCAGTACTTC.

This clonotype was seen ten or more times. The J gene is TRBJ1-2, the V gene TRBV19; D is undetermined. The CDR3 loop spans 15 amino acids. With 3 bases removed from V and 3 bases from J, the gap between germline ends came to 14 bases. CDR1 and CDR2 (germline): LNHDA, SQIVND (reference sequence). CDR3 nucleotides: TGTGCCAGTAGTATGGGCTATCAATCAGACTATGGCTACACCTTC. Translated: CASSMGYQSDYGYTF.

The rearrangement joins TRBV29-1 to TRBJ2-7; D possibly corresponds to TRBD1 (5 bases). The V gene lost 4 bases and the J gene lost 2 bases, with 12 bases spanning the gap. Germline V lookup: CDR1 SQVTM, CDR2 ANQGSEA. The CDR3 is made up of 13 amino acids. The CDR3 DNA sequence: TGCAGCGTTGTTTCAGGGTTTACCTACGAGCAGTACTTC. Translated: CSVVSGFTYEQYF.

With regard to this clonotype: A much larger clone lies a single base off, so this may be a read error. The chain links TRBV7-2 to TRBJ2-7; a possible D gene is TRBD2 (5 bases). V lost 4 bases and J 2 bases, leaving 15 bases between the germline ends. CDR3 size: 15 residues. CDR1 and CDR2 from the germline V gene are SGHTA and FQGNSA. The chain's CDR3 is CASSSAGGSAYEQYF. For the CDR3, the DNA is TGTGCCAGCAGCTCAGCAGGTGGGAGTGCCTACGAGCAGTACTTC.

There are a few counts of this clonotype. The rearrangement links TRBV29-1 to TRBJ2-5, with 10 positions matching TRBD1. The CDR3 runs 11 residues. Germline-derived CDR1 and CDR2 are SQVTM and ANQGSEA. The V and J ends lost 4 bases and 7 bases, in that order; junction bases with no gene match: 0. The CDR3 loop is CSVGTGGTQYF. The CDR3 nucleotides read TGCAGCGTTGGGACAGGGGGGACCCAGTACTTC.

This clonotype has a count of ten or more. The CDR3 spells CASSSGTSGRAGEQYF. The CDR3 DNA reads as TGCGCCAGCAGCTCAGGGACTAGCGGGAGGGCCGGCGAGCAGTACTTC. The chain employs TRBV5-1 and TRBJ2-7, with TRBD2 matching 16 bases. The V and J ends lost 3 bases and 6 bases, in that order; junction bases with no gene match: 6. The germline V gene has CDR1 SGHRS and CDR2 YFSETQ. The length of the CDR3 is 16 residues. The whole variable domain, filled in from reference TRBV5-1 and TRBJ2-7, reads KAGVTQTPRYLIKTRGQQVTLSCSPISGHRSVSWYQQTPGQGLQFLFEYFSETQRNKGNFPGRFSGRQFSNSRSEMNVSTLELGDSALYLCASSSGTSGRAGEQYFGPGTRLTVT.

V gene TRBV9 combines with J gene TRBJ1-5; D unclear. CDR3 size: 13 residues. V dropped 5 bases and J dropped 5 bases, with 11 bases sitting between them. Germline CDR1 reads SGDLS; CDR2 reads YYNGEE. CDR3 in DNA: TGTGCCAGCAGTGAAGAGGGTTATCAGCCCCAGCATTTT. It yields the protein CASSEEGYQPQHF. The variable domain in full, completed from reference TRBV9 and TRBJ1-5, reads DSGVTQTPKHLITATGQRVTLRCSPRSGDLSVYWYQQSLDQGLQFLIQYYNGEERAKGNILERFSAQQFPDLHSELNLSSLELGDSALYFCASSEEGYQPQHFGDGTRLSIL.

The gene calls are TRBV7-2 and TRBJ1-3, with unresolved D. Trimming cost V 5 bases and J 4 bases, with 12 bases left between them. The germline gives CDR1 SGHTA, CDR2 FQGNSA. This CDR3 contains 14 residues. DNA for the CDR3: TGTGCCAGCAGCCCTCAAGCGGGAGGAAACACCATATATTTT. Protein: CASSPQAGGNTIYF.

At least ten counts were recorded for this clonotype. The chain uses TRBV7-2 and TRBJ2-7; D unresolved. The CDR3 sequence is 15 residues long. Germline V gives CDR1 SGHTA, CDR2 FQGNSA. V was clipped by 2 bases and J by 0 bases, with 11 bases between them. The chain's CDR3 is CASSLSWQSSYEQYF. CDR3 bases: TGTGCCAGCAGCTTAAGTTGGCAGAGCTCCTACGAGCAGTACTTC.

Regarding this clonotype: Without the conserved terminal phenylalanine or tryptophan, this CDR3 likely stems from a read error. The DNA is left out, because the CDR3 cannot be placed on it with certainty; the CDR3 is given as TCRdb lists it. V and J are TRBV7-2 and TRBJ2-2; the table's D call of TRBD1 was not tested on the DNA. CDR1 and CDR2 from the germline V gene are SGHTA and FQGNSA. The CDR3 is 10 amino acids in total, end residues counted. This chain's CDR3 is CASSLGAGGS.

This chain connects TRBV19 to TRBJ1-1, with a tentative D call TRBD1 (5 bases). Germline CDR1 LNHDA, CDR2 SQIVND (reference sequence). The V end lost 3 bases, the J end lost 1 base, and 15 bases lay between the germline ends. CDR3 length: 16 residues. The CDR3 spells CASSISPGRGNTEAFF. The CDR3, as DNA: TGTGCCAGTAGTATTTCCCCGGGACGGGGGAACACTGAAGCTTTCTTT.

This clonotype was observed once. The rearrangement uses TRBV7-6 and TRBJ2-6, with D unresolved. Trimming removed 5 bases at V and 4 bases at J, with 12 bases between. CDR1 is SGHVS, CDR2 FNYEAQ, per germline. This CDR3 is 15 amino acids long. The chain's CDR3 is CASSPLGPGANVLTF. The CDR3 DNA follows: TGTGCCAGCAGCCCCCTGGGTCCGGGGGCCAACGTCCTGACTTTC.

V usage is TRBV6-5 and J usage is TRBJ1-3, with a possible D match to TRBD1 (6 bases). The germline V and J ends were trimmed by 3 bases and 4 bases, with 13 bases remaining between them. Germline CDR1 MNHEY, CDR2 SVGAGI. This CDR3 is 15 amino acids long. The CDR3 region is CASSYTTGRGNTIYF. As DNA, the CDR3 is TGTGCCAGCAGTTATACCACAGGGAGAGGAAACACCATATATTTT.

The chain employs TRBV19 and TRBJ1-5, with 7 bases that match TRBD1. The CDR3 sequence is 15 residues long. Per the germline V gene, CDR1 is LNHDA and CDR2 is SQIVND (reference sequence). J gave up 7 bases and V 0 bases, and 6 bases lay outside the gene matches. CDR3 sequence: CASSIDGQANQPQHF. The CDR3 DNA follows: TGTGCCAGTAGTATAGACGGACAGGCCAACCAGCCCCAGCATTTT.

This clonotype was detected a few times. The chain recombines TRBV20-1 with TRBJ1-1; D not certain. The V and J ends lost 6 bases and 0 bases respectively, with 17 bases between them. This CDR3 is 15 amino acids long. Germline-derived CDR1 and CDR2 are DFQATT and SNEGSKA (reference sequence). CDR3 protein: CSAQIYPGMNTEAFF. The CDR3 DNA follows: TGCAGTGCACAAATCTACCCCGGGATGAACACTGAAGCTTTCTTT.